This TCR beta chain came from a study of blood T cells in healthy people across ages. The germline V gene has CDR1 SGDLS and CDR2 YYNGEE. This CDR3 is 15 amino acids long. V lost 5 bases, J lost 6 bases, and 11 bases stayed unmatched. A second about 6 to 12 cycle PCR used barcoded and J-beta primers. In TCRdb, the 5' RACE reads were re-called with MiXCR into one record per CDR3 protein. The table lists fewer than 2,000,000 distinct CDR3 sequences, approximately 39% of them singletons, with under 30% in the top ten. The people who gave samples were healthy Caucasians from Russia, aged roughly 6 to 100.

Specimen: blood. This TCR was sampled from a human donor in good health. The rearrangement joins TRBV9 to TRBJ1-1; 9 bases line up with TRBD1. The CDR3, as DNA: TGTGCCAGCAGTCTAGGGGGACAGGGTATCGCTGAAGCTTTCTTT. Protein product: CASSLGGQGIAEAFF.